This T cell receptor (beta chain) was captured in a study of tumor and adjacent non-tumor tissue in lung cancer. Notes on the study in general: Higher tumor TCR diversity was associated with shorter survival.

Germline V gives CDR1 SGHAT, CDR2 FQDESV (reference sequence). This CDR3 region has 13 residues. With regard to this clonotype: Its cognate antigen is unknown. Its ends do not fully match the called genes, so a read error is possible.

Three rounds of nested PCR, following a modified ARM-PCR protocol, produced the TCRbeta library. A single record per CDR3 protein comes from TCRdb applying MiXCR to the multiplex PCR reads. The table includes 69,000 or so distinct CDR3 sequences, about 80% detected once. The template was RNA from unsorted bulk tissue. The source of this sequence is a man in his sixties with non-small cell lung cancer. The rearrangement uses TRBV11-1 and TRBJ2-1; D unresolved. Sequencing input: lung tumor tissue. DNA for the CDR3: TGTACCAGCAGAGAAGGTTACGGCAATGAGCAGTTCTTC. Its translation is CTSREGYGNEQFF.